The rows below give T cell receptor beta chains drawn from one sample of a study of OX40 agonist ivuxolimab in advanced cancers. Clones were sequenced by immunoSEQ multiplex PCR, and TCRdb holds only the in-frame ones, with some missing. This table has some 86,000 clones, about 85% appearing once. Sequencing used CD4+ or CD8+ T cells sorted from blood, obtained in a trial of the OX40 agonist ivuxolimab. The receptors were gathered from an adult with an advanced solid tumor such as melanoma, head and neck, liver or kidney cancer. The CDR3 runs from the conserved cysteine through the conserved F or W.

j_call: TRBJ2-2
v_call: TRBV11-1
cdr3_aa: CASSFWSRADTGELFF

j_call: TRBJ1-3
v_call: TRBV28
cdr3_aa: CASSPPGDGNTIYF

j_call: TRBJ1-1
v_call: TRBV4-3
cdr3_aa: CASSQRAGRTEAFF

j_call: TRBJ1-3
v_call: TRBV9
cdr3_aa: CASSRGNTIYF

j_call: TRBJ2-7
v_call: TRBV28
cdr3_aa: CASSLFDSEDEQYF

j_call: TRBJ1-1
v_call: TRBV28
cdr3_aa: CASSPPRNEAFF

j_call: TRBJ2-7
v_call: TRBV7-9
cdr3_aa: CASSPGLQDVGQYF

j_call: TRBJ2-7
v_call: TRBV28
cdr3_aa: CASIPSEAGRYEQYF

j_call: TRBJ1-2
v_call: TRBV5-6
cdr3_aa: CASSLEETGGEGHYGYTF

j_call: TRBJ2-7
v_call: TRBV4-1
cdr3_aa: CASSEEGLQYEQYF

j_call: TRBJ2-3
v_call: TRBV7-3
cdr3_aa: CASSKLSTDTQYF

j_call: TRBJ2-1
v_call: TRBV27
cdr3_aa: CASSLDRSSYNEQFF

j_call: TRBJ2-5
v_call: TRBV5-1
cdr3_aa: CASSLFSQQETQYF

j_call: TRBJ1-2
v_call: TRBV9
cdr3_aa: CASSSDLPNLNYGYTF

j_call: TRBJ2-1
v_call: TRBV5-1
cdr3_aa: CASSLDTGNYNEQFF

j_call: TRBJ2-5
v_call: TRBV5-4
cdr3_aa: CASSLVGTEETQYF

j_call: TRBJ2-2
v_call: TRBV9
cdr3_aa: CASSNEQPNTGELFF

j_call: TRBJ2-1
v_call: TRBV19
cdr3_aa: CASSSSSGSLSYNEQFF

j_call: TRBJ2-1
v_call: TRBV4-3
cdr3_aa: CASSQTLGTSGMYSSYNEQFF

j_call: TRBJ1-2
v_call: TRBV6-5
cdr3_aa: CASSDRNYGYTF

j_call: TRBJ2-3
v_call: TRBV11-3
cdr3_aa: CASSFPQPGRGQYF